The present TCR beta chain was sequenced within a study of tumor and adjacent non-tumor tissue in lung cancer. Looking at the study overall: Histology: about 13 adenocarcinoma, a couple of squamous cell carcinoma, 1 small cell lung cancer. Patients were aged about 31 to 85, 10 men and roughly five women, stage I to III.

TCRbeta libraries were built with three rounds of nested PCR, modified from ARM-PCR. TCRdb itself ran the multiplex PCR reads through MiXCR, one entry per CDR3 protein. The table shows around 200,000 distinct CDR3 sequences, with 60% to 85% occurring only once. This clonotype was observed a single time. One end of the junction is discordant with germline, which a read error may explain. The CDR3 extends over 15 amino acids. Germline V gives CDR1 SQVTM, CDR2 ANQGSEA. The template was RNA from unsorted bulk tissue. This TCR was recovered from a man in his fifties or sixties with non-small cell lung cancer. The chain links TRBV29-1 to TRBJ2-1, with 7 bases that match TRBD2. The material sequenced was lung tumor tissue. The CDR3 DNA reads TGCATCGGGGGGTTATCGGGAAGCTCCTACGATGAGCAGTTCTTC. Its translation: CIGGLSGSSYDEQFF.